The source of this TCR beta chain is a study of T cells in Graves' hyperthyroidism and ophthalmopathy. About this clonotype itself: Its antigen is as yet unknown.

Trimming took 6 bases from V and 0 from J; bases not matched to a gene: 10. CDR3 length: 18 amino acids. Germline CDR1 is MDHEN and CDR2 is SYDVKM. Whole-study results and caveats: Blood also contained most expanded thyroid clonotypes above 0.001. From stable hyperthyroidism, ophthalmopathy was set apart by a 13 V-J model.

The source material, RNA transcripts, was used to amplify TCR beta CDR3 regions. HTBI primers were the set used in a first-round RT-PCR of the TCR CDR3. MiXCR was run by TCRdb on the multiplex PCR reads, yielding one entry per CDR3 protein. The table lists fewer than 550,000 distinct CDR3 sequences, around 22% of them singletons, with roughly 12% in the top ten. For ophthalmopathy patients, the Clinical Activity Score was at least 3 and the NOSPECS grade at least 4; duration was under 3 months. The sequenced material came from blood. The chain uses TRBV28 and TRBJ2-7; 14 bases match TRBD2. This TCR derives from a woman in her thirties with Graves' ophthalmopathy. As DNA, the CDR3 is TGTGCCAGCAGCCCTATCGGACTAGCGGGAGGCTCCTCCTACGAGCAGTACTTC. This codes for CASSPIGLAGGSSYEQYF.